One and the same sample provided the 7 T cell receptor beta chains below, sequenced in a study of shared clonotypes between healthy human individuals. It was CD45RO-negative cells, positively selected for CCR7, that made up naive CD8 cells, with terminally differentiated effector memory CD45RA+ cells excluded. Repertoires were generated with immunoSEQ multiplex PCR, while TCRdb's copy carries only in-frame clones and drops some. The data contain around 2.1 million clones, roughly 91% of them singletons. Sequencing was carried out using naive CD8+ T cells from PBMCs. The receptors here all came from a man aged 18 to 29 in good health. Some clones in this sample may be carry-over from other donors' samples.

The chain is built from TRBV6-4 and TRBJ2-2; D is ambiguous. The CDR3 is 15 residues long. Between the trimmed V and J ends, which lost 6 bases and 8 bases, there was a span of 19 bases. CDR1 is MRHNA and CDR2 is SNTAGT in the germline V gene. The CDR3 here is CASSARAFLGGELFF. The CDR3 nucleotides read TGTGCCAGCAGCGCCCGGGCCTTTTTGGGAGGGGAGCTGTTTTTT.

The chain combines TRBV9 with TRBJ1-2; 8 bases match TRBD1. With V trimmed by 0 bases and J by 8 bases, 9 bases remained unmatched. This CDR3 has 15 amino acids. The germline gives CDR1 SGDLS, CDR2 YYNGEE. The CDR3 region has the DNA TGTGCCAGCAGCGTAGTCCCAGGGGGCGCTGGGGGCTACACCTTC. Residues: CASSVVPGGAGGYTF.

J is TRBJ2-3 and V is TRBV27; 8 nucleotides match TRBD2. The J segment lost 1 base and the V segment lost 7 bases, leaving 1 base of the junction unmatched. The V gene's germline CDR1 is MNHEY and CDR2 SMNVEV (reference sequence). The CDR3 runs 13 residues. The DNA of the CDR3 is TGTGCCAGCACAGCGGGAGGCACAGATACGCAGTATTTT. Translating it yields CASTAGGTDTQYF.

The genes are TRBV5-6 and TRBJ2-1; unclear D gene. The CDR3 covers 14 residues. V lost 4 bases to trimming and J lost 5 bases, with 13 bases between them. Germline V gene data show CDR1 as SGHDT and CDR2 as YYEEEE. In nucleotides, the CDR3 is TGTGCCAGCAGCCACCCCTCGGAACACAATGAGCAGTTCTTC. It codes for CASSHPSEHNEQFF.

This clone has a single count. The chain combines TRBV28 with TRBJ2-2; D possibly corresponds to TRBD2 (5 bases). This CDR3 spans 14 amino acids. Germline lookup yields CDR1 MDHEN and CDR2 SYDVKM. Trimming cost V 6 bases and J 4 bases, with 12 bases left between them. The CDR3 protein is CASRPARGTGELFF. The CDR3 DNA is TGTGCCAGCAGGCCCGCCCGGGGCACCGGGGAGCTGTTTTTT. Drawing the rest from reference TRBV28 and TRBJ2-2, the complete variable domain is DVKVTQSSRYLVKRTGEKVFLECVQDMDHENMFWYRQDPGLGLRLIYFSYDVKMKEKGDIPEGYSVSREKKERFSLILESASTNQTSMYLCASRPARGTGELFFGEGSRLTVL.

The chain uses TRBV12-5 and TRBJ2-7; 7 bases map to TRBD2. Germline V gene data show CDR1 as LGHNT and CDR2 as FRNRAP. V was pared by 3 bases and J by 3 bases, with 8 bases of the junction left unmatched. CDR3 size: 15 residues. This CDR3 reads CASGFILAGNYEQYF. DNA of the CDR3: TGTGCTAGTGGTTTTATATTAGCGGGTAACTACGAGCAGTACTTC.

The chain couples TRBV7-9 to TRBJ1-4; D ambiguous. Deletions cut 8 bases from V and 2 bases from J, with 12 bases between. Per germline, CDR1 SEHNR and CDR2 FQNEAQ (reference sequence). The CDR3 loop spans 14 amino acids. The CDR3 here is CASRGTLTNEKLFF. CDR3 coding DNA: TGTGCCAGCCGTGGCACCCTTACTAATGAAAAACTGTTTTTT.